One sample yielded the 25 T cell receptor beta chains listed below, sequenced in a study of T cells in Graves' hyperthyroidism and ophthalmopathy. TCR beta CDR3 sequences were amplified from RNA transcripts. RT-PCR in the first round (using the HTBI primer set) targeted the TCR CDR3. TCRdb reprocessed the multiplex PCR reads with MiXCR, giving one entry per CDR3 protein. The sample includes a few hundred thousand distinct CDR3 sequences, roughly 25% of them seen just once. The sample consisted of blood. Receptor source: a man aged 45-60 years with Graves' hyperthyroidism.

The V call is TRBV20-1, the J call TRBJ2-5; 7 positions agree with TRBD1. Trimming at V came to 0 bases and at J to 4 bases, leaving 5 bases not matched to a gene. Germline lookup yields CDR1 DFQATT and CDR2 SNEGSKA (reference sequence). CDR3 length equals 14 residues. The CDR3 nucleotides read TGCAGTGCTAGAGACTCGACAGGGAGAGAGACCCAGTACTTC. This gives the protein CSARDSTGRETQYF.

This clonotype is a singleton in its sample. The V gene is TRBV27, the J gene TRBJ1-5; no reliable D call. Between the trimmed V and J ends, which lost 5 bases and 0 bases, there was a span of 14 bases. The CDR3 sequence is 16 residues long. Germline CDR1 and CDR2: MNHEY and SMNVEV (reference sequence). CDR3 DNA sequence: TGTGCCAGCAGTCTACCAGAGGGCTTTAGCAATCAGCCCCAGCATTTT. Its translation is CASSLPEGFSNQPQHF.

Notes on this clonotype: A much larger clone differs from this one at a single base, so this may be a read error. The V call is TRBV18, the J call TRBJ2-7, with 8 bases lining up with TRBD1. This CDR3 has 14 residues. Trimming removed 0 bases from V and 3 bases from J; junction bases left unmatched: 1. Germline values: CDR1 KGHSH, CDR2 LQKENI. The CDR3 loop is CASSPPTGDYEQYF. The CDR3 DNA follows: TGTGCCAGCTCACCACCGACAGGGGACTACGAGCAGTACTTC.

This clonotype was seen at least ten times. The CDR3 nucleotides read TGTGCCAGCAGTGCCGAATCGGGCGTTTCCAACGAGCAGTACTTC. Protein sequence: CASSAESGVSNEQYF. V and J are TRBV2 and TRBJ2-7; D gene uncertain. Germline V lookup: CDR1 SNHLY, CDR2 FYNNEI. This CDR3 comprises 15 residues. Trimming removed 4 bases from V and 5 bases from J, with 18 bases in between.

The chain recombines TRBV6-9 with TRBJ2-5, with D possibly matching TRBD1 (6 bases). With 3 bases removed from V and 5 bases from J, the gap between germline ends came to 19 bases. Germline CDR1 and CDR2: MNHGY and SVAAGI. This CDR3 comprises 16 residues. For the CDR3, the DNA is TGTGCCAGCAGTTACATGGGGGCCCCATCTTTCGAGACCCAGTACTTC. Its translation is CASSYMGAPSFETQYF.

The rearrangement joins TRBV7-6 to TRBJ2-5, with 11 bases identical to TRBD1. The germline V gene encodes CDR1 SGHVS and CDR2 FNYEAQ. The CDR3 spans 15 residues. V gave up 1 base and J gave up 5 bases; unmatched junction bases: 3. This CDR3 is CASSLGTGGPETQYF. Here the CDR3 DNA reads TGTGCCAGCAGCTTAGGGACAGGGGGCCCGGAGACCCAGTACTTC.

This rearrangement joins TRBV6-2 or TRBV6-3 to TRBJ1-1, with D perhaps TRBD1 (6 bases). CDR3 size: 15 residues. V was trimmed by 7 bases and J by 2 bases, leaving 17 bases between them. Germline lookup yields CDR1 MNHEY and CDR2 SVGEGT. DNA of the CDR3: TGTGCCAGCACCAACACGGGGGGCCTCAACACTGAAGCTTTCTTT. Translated: CASTNTGGLNTEAFF.

This clonotype was detected many times. The gene calls are TRBV7-2 and TRBJ2-5, with D hard to call. Germline V gene data show CDR1 as SGHTA and CDR2 as FQGNSA. Trimming stripped 5 bases from V and 5 bases from J, with 18 bases between. There are 15 residues in the CDR3. The CDR3 region has the DNA TGTGCCAGCAGCCCCCGATCTCGTTTGGGGGAGACCCAGTACTTC. Translated, it gives CASSPRSRLGETQYF.

The rearrangement uses TRBV9 and TRBJ2-7, with D perhaps TRBD2 (6 bases). CDR1 is SGDLS, CDR2 YYNGEE, per germline. Between the trimmed V and J ends, which lost 0 bases and 2 bases, there was a span of 9 bases. The CDR3 length is 14 residues. The CDR3: CASSVGGGTYEQYF. The CDR3 DNA reads as TGTGCCAGCAGCGTAGGCGGAGGGACCTACGAGCAGTACTTC. Supplemented by reference TRBV9 and TRBJ2-7, the full variable domain reads DSGVTQTPKHLITATGQRVTLRCSPRSGDLSVYWYQQSLDQGLQFLIQYYNGEERAKGNILERFSAQQFPDLHSELNLSSLELGDSALYFCASSVGGGTYEQYFGPGTRLTVT.

CDR3 sequence reads: CASSYLTGASYEQYF. The CDR3 DNA is TGTGCCAGCAGTTACCTGACGGGGGCCTCCTACGAGCAGTACTTC. The gene calls are TRBV6-5 and TRBJ2-7, with D perhaps TRBD1 or TRBD2 (6 bases each). The CDR3 has 15 residues. V lost 2 bases, J lost 0 bases, and 11 bases lay in between. The germline V gene encodes CDR1 MNHEY and CDR2 SVGAGI.

This clonotype has more than one count but fewer than ten. V gene TRBV11-2 combines with J gene TRBJ1-2, with a possible D match to TRBD1 (5 bases). The ends were cut back, 7 bases at V and 5 bases at J, with 14 bases in the middle. Germline V lookup: CDR1 SGHAT, CDR2 FQNNGV. The CDR3 loop spans 13 amino acids. The CDR3 nucleotides are TGTGCCAGCAACCCACAAGGGGTATATGGCTACACCTTC. As protein: CASNPQGVYGYTF.

This clonotype was recorded a few times. V is TRBV20-1 and J is TRBJ2-1; 8 positions agree with TRBD2. The length of the CDR3 is 13 residues. Looked up from germline, CDR1 is DFQATT and CDR2 is SNEGSKA (reference sequence). Germline trimming cut 6 bases from V and 7 bases from J; bases unmatched to any gene: 8. CDR3 in DNA: TGCAGTGCCCCTGCGGGGGGCTGGAATGAGCAGTTCTTC. Translation gives CSAPAGGWNEQFF.

There are a few counts of this clonotype. V usage is TRBV7-3 and J usage is TRBJ1-5; a weak D match, TRBD1 (5 bases). The germline V gene has CDR1 SGHTA and CDR2 FQGTGA. The CDR3 has 18 residues. V lost 4 bases and J 0 bases, leaving 19 bases between the germline ends. The CDR3 is CASSSQGRTHHSNQPQHF. The CDR3 nucleotides are TGTGCCAGCAGCTCCCAGGGTCGCACCCACCATAGCAATCAGCCCCAGCATTTT.

The chain uses TRBV19 and TRBJ2-2; 7 positions agree with TRBD2. V lost 5 bases to trimming and J lost 0 bases; unmatched junction nucleotides: 3. In germline, CDR1 is LNHDA, CDR2 SQIVND (reference sequence). This CDR3 comprises 15 residues. CDR3 in amino acids: CASSGRGPNTGELFF. The CDR3 DNA reads TGTGCCAGTAGTGGGAGGGGACCGAACACCGGGGAGCTGTTTTTT. Based on the CDR3 plus reference TRBV19 and TRBJ2-2, the full variable domain is DGGITQSPKYLFRKEGQNVTLSCEQNLNHDAMYWYRQDPGQGLRLIYYSQIVNDFQKGDIAEGYSVSREKKESFPLTVTSAQKNPTAFYLCASSGRGPNTGELFFGEGSRLTVL.

The chain has TRBV18 and TRBJ2-3; TRBD2 is a possible D gene (5 bases). The V gene lost 0 bases and the J gene lost 3 bases, with 10 bases spanning the gap. The CDR3 loop spans 15 amino acids. The germline V gene encodes CDR1 KGHSH and CDR2 LQKENI. In DNA, the CDR3 is TGTGCCAGCTCACCACCGGCGGGTGGGACAGATACGCAGTATTTT. It is translated as CASSPPAGGTDTQYF.

On this clonotype: At one boundary the junction diverges from the germline segment, which might be a read error. The chain combines TRBV5-1 with TRBJ2-1; D is unresolved. Germline CDR1 and CDR2: SGHRS and YFSETQ. The CDR3 has 12 amino acids. CDR3 loop: CASSLTRSEQFF. The DNA for the CDR3 is TGCGCAAGCAGCTTGACGAGATCTGAGCAGTTCTTC.

This clonotype has only a few counts. The chain employs TRBV18 and TRBJ2-1, with D possibly being TRBD1 or TRBD2 (5 bases each). This CDR3 contains 14 residues. Germline V lookup: CDR1 KGHSH, CDR2 LQKENI. Trimming took 2 bases from V and 11 from J, leaving 16 bases between them. The CDR3 reads CASSPGGPLGQQFF. The CDR3 nucleotides read TGTGCCAGCTCACCAGGGGGACCCTTAGGTCAGCAGTTCTTC. The variable domain in full, completed from reference TRBV18 and TRBJ2-1, reads NAGVMQNPRHLVRRRGQEARLRCSPMKGHSHVYWYRQLPEEGLKFMVYLQKENIIDESGMPKERFSAEFPKEGPSILRIQQVVRGDSAAYFCASSPGGPLGQQFFGPGTRLTVL.

The CDR3 sequence: CASSSRDRGAYEQYF. The CDR3 bases are TGTGCCAGCAGTTCCCGGGACAGGGGTGCCTACGAGCAGTACTTC. J is TRBJ2-7 and V is TRBV27; 10 bases agree with TRBD1. The germline gives CDR1 MNHEY, CDR2 SMNVEV (reference sequence). Germline trimming cut 4 bases from V and 2 bases from J; bases unmatched to any gene: 5. This CDR3 is built from 15 residues.

This clonotype was seen a handful of times. This chain links TRBV18 with TRBJ2-7; possible D gene TRBD2, 6 bases. Per the germline V gene, CDR1 is KGHSH and CDR2 is LQKENI. This CDR3 is 12 amino acids long. Between the trimmed V and J ends, which lost 4 bases and 6 bases, there was a span of 10 bases. The CDR3 nucleotides are TGTGCCAGCTCACGACTAGTCTCCGAGCAGTACTTC. Its protein product is CASSRLVSEQYF. Full variable domain (remainder filled in from reference TRBV18 and TRBJ2-7): NAGVMQNPRHLVRRRGQEARLRCSPMKGHSHVYWYRQLPEEGLKFMVYLQKENIIDESGMPKERFSAEFPKEGPSILRIQQVVRGDSAAYFCASSRLVSEQYFGPGTRLTVT.

This clonotype has at least ten counts. The chain links TRBV7-6 to TRBJ2-1, with TRBD2 matching 8 bases. V lost 5 bases and J lost 7; bases outside the gene matches: 13. The CDR3 consists of 16 residues. In germline, CDR1 is SGHVS, CDR2 FNYEAQ. CDR3 amino acids: CASSPRLAGIGNEQFF. The CDR3 DNA reads TGTGCCAGCAGCCCCCGTTTAGCGGGGATTGGGAATGAGCAGTTCTTC.

The J gene is TRBJ2-7, the V gene TRBV7-6, with D unclear. Trimming left V 0 bases short and J 5 bases short, with 11 bases between. CDR1 is SGHVS, CDR2 FNYEAQ, per germline. The CDR3 is made up of 14 amino acids. The CDR3 is CASSLAAVGNEQYF. The CDR3 DNA reads TGTGCCAGCAGCTTAGCGGCAGTGGGGAACGAGCAGTACTTC.

The genes are TRBV12-3 or TRBV12-4 and TRBJ2-5, with 7 bases identical to TRBD2. Unmatched junction bases numbered 7, after V lost 2 bases and J lost 4 bases. The CDR3 runs 15 residues. Here the CDR3 DNA reads TGTGCCAGCAGTTTAATAGCGGGCGCCCTAGAGACCCAGTACTTC. This translates into CASSLIAGALETQYF.

This clonotype has ten or more counts. The rearrangement links TRBV11-2 to TRBJ2-7; tentatively, D is TRBD2 (5 bases). Germline assignment: CDR1 SGHAT and CDR2 FQNNGV. The CDR3 loop spans 16 amino acids. Trimming shortened V by 2 bases and J by 6 bases, and 20 bases separated the two germline ends. This CDR3 is CASSLTPLGPTVEQYF. The CDR3 DNA reads as TGTGCCAGCAGCTTAACCCCACTAGGCCCCACCGTCGAGCAGTACTTC. The variable domain in full, with the rest retrieved from reference TRBV11-2 and TRBJ2-7, is EAGVAQSPRYKIIEKRQSVAFWCNPISGHATLYWYQQILGQGPKLLIQFQNNGVVDDSQLPKDRFSAERLKGVDSTLKIQPAKLEDSAVYLCASSLTPLGPTVEQYFGPGTRLTVT.

The chain combines TRBV3-1 with TRBJ2-7; 11 bases line up with TRBD2. CDR3 length: 15 residues. Germline CDR1 is LGHDT and CDR2 is YNNKEL (reference sequence). The junction had 4 bases not matched to a gene; V was cut back by 3 bases and J by 3 bases. CDR3 sequence: CASSQTSGEGYEQYF. In DNA form, the CDR3 reads TGTGCCAGCAGCCAGACTAGCGGGGAGGGCTACGAGCAGTACTTC.

This clonotype was seen only a few times. The genes are TRBV29-1 and TRBJ1-3, with D uncertain. Trimming left V 5 bases short and J 4 bases short, with 6 bases between. The CDR3 is 11 residues long. CDR1 SQVTM and CDR2 ANQGSEA come from the germline V gene. The CDR3 DNA reads as TGCAGCGTTAGACAAGGAAACACCATATATTTT. Amino acids: CSVRQGNTIYF.